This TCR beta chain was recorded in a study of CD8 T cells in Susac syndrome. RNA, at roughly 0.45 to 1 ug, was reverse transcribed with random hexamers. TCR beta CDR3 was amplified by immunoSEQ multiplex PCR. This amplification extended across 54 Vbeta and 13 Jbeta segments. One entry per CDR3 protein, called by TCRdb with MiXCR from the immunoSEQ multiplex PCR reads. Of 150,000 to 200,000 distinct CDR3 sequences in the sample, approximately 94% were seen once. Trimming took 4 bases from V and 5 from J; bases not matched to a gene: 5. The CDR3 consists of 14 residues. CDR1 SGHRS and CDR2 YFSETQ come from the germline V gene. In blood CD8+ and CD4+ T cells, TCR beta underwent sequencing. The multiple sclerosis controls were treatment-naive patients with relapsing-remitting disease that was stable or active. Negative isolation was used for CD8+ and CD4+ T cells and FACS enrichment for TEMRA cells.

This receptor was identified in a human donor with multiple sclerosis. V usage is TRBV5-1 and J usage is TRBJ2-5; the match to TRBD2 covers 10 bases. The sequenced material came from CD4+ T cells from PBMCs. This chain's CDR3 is CASSPAGGTETQYF. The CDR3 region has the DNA TGCGCCAGCAGCCCAGCGGGAGGGACGGAGACCCAGTACTTC. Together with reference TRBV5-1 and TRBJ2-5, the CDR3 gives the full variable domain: KAGVTQTPRYLIKTRGQQVTLSCSPISGHRSVSWYQQTPGQGLQFLFEYFSETQRNKGNFPGRFSGRQFSNSRSEMNVSTLELGDSALYLCASSPAGGTETQYFGPGTRLLVL.